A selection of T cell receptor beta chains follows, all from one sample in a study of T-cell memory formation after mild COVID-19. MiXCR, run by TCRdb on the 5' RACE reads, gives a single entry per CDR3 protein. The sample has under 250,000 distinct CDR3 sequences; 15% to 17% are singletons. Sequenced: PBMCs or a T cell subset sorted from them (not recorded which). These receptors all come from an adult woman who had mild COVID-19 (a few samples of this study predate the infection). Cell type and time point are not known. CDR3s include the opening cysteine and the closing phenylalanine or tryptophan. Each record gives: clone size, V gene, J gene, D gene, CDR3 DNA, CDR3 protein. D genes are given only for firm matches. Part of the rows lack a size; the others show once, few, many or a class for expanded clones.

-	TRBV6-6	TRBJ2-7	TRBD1	TGTGCCAGCAGTGTAACTCCGGGACAGCTTTACGAGCAGTACTTC	CASSVTPGQLYEQYF
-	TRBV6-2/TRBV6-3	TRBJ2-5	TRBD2	TGTGCCAGCAGTATTGTTGGGACTAGCGCAGAGACCCAGTACTTC	CASSIVGTSAETQYF
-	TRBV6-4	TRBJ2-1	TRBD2	TGTGCCAGCAGTGCCGGGACTAGCGGTTACAATGAGCAGTTCTTC	CASSAGTSGYNEQFF
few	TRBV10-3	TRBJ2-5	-	TGTGCCATCAGTGAGTCGCAGTATTCCCTACAAGAGACCCAGTACTTC	CAISESQYSLQETQYF
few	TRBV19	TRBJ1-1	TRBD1	TGTGCCAGTAGTACCCGCACCGGACAGGGAAAAACTGAAGCTTTCTTT	CASSTRTGQGKTEAFF
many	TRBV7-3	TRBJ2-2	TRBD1	TGTGCCAGCAGCCCGACAGGGGGGGATAACACCGGGGAGCTGTTTTTT	CASSPTGGDNTGELFF
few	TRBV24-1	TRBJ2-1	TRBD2	TGTGCCACCAGTGATGCCAGCGGGGGCCAGAGCTCCTACAATGAGCAGTTCTTC	CATSDASGGQSSYNEQFF
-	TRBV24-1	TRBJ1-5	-	TGTGCCACCAGTGATTCGCGGCAGCCCAATCAGCCCCAGCATTTT	CATSDSRQPNQPQHF
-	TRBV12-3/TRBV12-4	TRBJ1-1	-	TGTGCCAGCAGTTTAGATCAGGGAGTGCACACTGAAGCTTTCTTT	CASSLDQGVHTEAFF
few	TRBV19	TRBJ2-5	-	TGTGCCAGTAGTATGAACAGTCAAGAGACCCAGTACTTC	CASSMNSQETQYF
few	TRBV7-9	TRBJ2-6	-	TGTGCCAGCAGCAAGGGGGTAGACAACGTCCTGACTTTC	CASSKGVDNVLTF
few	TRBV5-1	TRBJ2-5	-	TGCGCCAGCAGCTTGGTTCCAGGGGACCGAGGGGCCCAGTACTTC	CASSLVPGDRGAQYF
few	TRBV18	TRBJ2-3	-	TGTGCCAGCTCACCACCCTTCTCTCGACCTAGCACAGATACGCAGTATTTT	CASSPPFSRPSTDTQYF
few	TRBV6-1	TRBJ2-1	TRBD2	TGTGCCAGCAGTGACCAACTAGCGGATGAGCAGTTCTTC	CASSDQLADEQFF
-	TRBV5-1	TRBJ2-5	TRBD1	TGCGCCAGCAGCTTGGCCGGGGGACAGGGGATGGAGACCCAGTACTTC	CASSLAGGQGMETQYF
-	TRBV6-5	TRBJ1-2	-	TGTGCCAGCAGTTCCGAAATTTATGGCTACACCTTC	CASSSEIYGYTF
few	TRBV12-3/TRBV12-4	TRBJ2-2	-	TGTGCCAGCAGTTTGCGACTAGGGCCCGGGGAGCTGTTTTTT	CASSLRLGPGELFF
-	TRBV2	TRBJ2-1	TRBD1	TGTGCCTCCGGACAGGGGCTTTACAATGAGCAGTTCTTC	CASGQGLYNEQFF